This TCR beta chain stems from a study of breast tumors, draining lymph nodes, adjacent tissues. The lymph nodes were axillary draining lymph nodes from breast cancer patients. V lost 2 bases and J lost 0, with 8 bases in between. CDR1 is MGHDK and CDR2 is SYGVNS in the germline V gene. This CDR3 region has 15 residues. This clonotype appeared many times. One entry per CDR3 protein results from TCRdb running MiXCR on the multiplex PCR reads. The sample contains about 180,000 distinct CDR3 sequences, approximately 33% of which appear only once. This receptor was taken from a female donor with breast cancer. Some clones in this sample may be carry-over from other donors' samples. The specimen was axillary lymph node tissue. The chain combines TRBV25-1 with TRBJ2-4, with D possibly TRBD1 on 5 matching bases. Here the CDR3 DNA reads TGTGCCAGCAGTGAACAGGGAATAGCCAAAAACATTCAGTACTTC. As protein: CASSEQGIAKNIQYF.